This T cell receptor (beta chain) was identified in a study of cytomegalovirus exposure and HLA in healthy donors. Remarks on this clone: Its cognate antigen is unknown.

Whole-study findings and limits: TCR beta chains numbering roughly 150 were designated cytomegalovirus-associated. Cytomegalovirus status was reportedly diagnosed by the classifier with high sensitivity and specificity. Analysis performed later found about 18,000 TCR beta sequences associated with HLA alleles at 0.05 false discovery rate. Rare sequences made up most TCRs, while some public TCRs were found in many donors.

PCR primers comprised 60 Vbeta and 13 Jbeta primers. Sequencing used immunoSEQ multiplex PCR; TCRdb keeps in-frame clones, though not all of them. This table holds about 140,000 clones. The CDR3 contains 12 residues. From germline, CDR1 is SNHLY and CDR2 FYNNEI. The V gene lost 6 bases and the J gene lost 1 base, with 6 bases spanning the gap. This TCR came from a male donor in good health and CMV-seronegative. The sequenced sample consisted of PBMCs. The chain is built from TRBV2 and TRBJ1-1; D uncertain. The CDR3 DNA sequence: TGTGCCAGCAGGGTAGAGAACACTGAAGCTTTCTTT. Translating gives CASRVENTEAFF.